Described below is a single T cell receptor beta chain sequence and its context. As yet, its antigen is unknown. This may stem from a read error, because a much larger clone lies one nucleotide away. The record originates from a study of T-cell reconstitution after alpha-beta-depleted transplantation in children. Study-level points and caveats: When one year had passed after transplant, most T-cell counts and diversity came from newly produced T cells. At day 60, the high TCRbeta diversity found in some patients originated from recipient T cells and thymic progenitors that had survived. Expanded clones from the graft, numbering several hundred, reportedly supplied alpha-beta T cells about two months after transplant.

This CDR3 spans 12 amino acids. CDR1 is SGHTA, CDR2 FQGNSA, per germline. A library of TCRbeta sequences, prepared with unique molecular identifiers, was generated. TCRdb passed the PCR reads through MiXCR, listing each CDR3 protein once. The table lists 200,000 to 250,000 distinct CDR3 sequences, approximately 11% of them singletons, with roughly 30% in the top ten. The sample here was PBMCs, taken before TCRalphabeta/CD19-depleted stem cell transplant. The TCR was taken from a child under two years old with acute myeloid leukemia, due to receive a stem cell transplant. The chain uses TRBV7-2 and TRBJ2-7; possibly TRBD1 or TRBD2 for D (7 bases each). The CDR3 coding sequence is TGTGCCGGCAGCTCAGGGGGGGGCGAGCAGTACTTC. Its protein is CAGSSGGGEQYF. Complete variable domain (other parts from reference TRBV7-2 and TRBJ2-7): GAGVSQSPSNKVTEKGKDVELRCDPISGHTALYWYRQSLGQGLEFLIYFQGNSAPDKSGLPSDRFSAERTGGSVSTLTIQRTQQEDSAVYLCAGSSGGGEQYFGPGTRLTVT.